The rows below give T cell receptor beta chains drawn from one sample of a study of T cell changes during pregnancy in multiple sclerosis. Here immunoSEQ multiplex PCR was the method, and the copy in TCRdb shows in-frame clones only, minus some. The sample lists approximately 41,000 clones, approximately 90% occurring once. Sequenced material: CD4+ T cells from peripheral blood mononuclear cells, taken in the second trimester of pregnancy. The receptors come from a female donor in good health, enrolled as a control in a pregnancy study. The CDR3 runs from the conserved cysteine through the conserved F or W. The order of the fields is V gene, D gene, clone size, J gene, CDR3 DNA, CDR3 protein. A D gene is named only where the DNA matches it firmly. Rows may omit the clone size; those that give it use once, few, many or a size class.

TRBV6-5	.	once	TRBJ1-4	TGTGCCAGCAGTTACACACCCTTCGAAAAACTGTTTTTT	CASSYTPFEKLFF
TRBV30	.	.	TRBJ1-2	TGTGCCTGGAGTTCAGGGGTGTATGGCTACACCTTC	CAWSSGVYGYTF
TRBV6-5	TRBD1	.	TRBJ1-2	TGTGCCAGCAGTTTCGGGGGGGACAGCCTACTCTATGGCTACACCTTC	CASSFGGDSLLYGYTF
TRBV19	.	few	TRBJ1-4	TGTGCCAGTAGTTTGCGGGCCTTAATTAATGAAAAACTGTTTTTT	CASSLRALINEKLFF
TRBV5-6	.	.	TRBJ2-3	TGTGCCAGCAGCCCCGGGGGGCCTAGCACAGATACGCAGTATTTT	CASSPGGPSTDTQYF
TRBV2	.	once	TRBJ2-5	TGTGCCAGCAGTGCCCGGTTACGAGAGACCCAGTACTTC	CASSARLRETQYF
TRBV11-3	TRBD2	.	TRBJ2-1	TGTGCCAGCAGCCCCTTCCCTACTAGCGGGGGGCTGAATGAGCAGTTCTTC	CASSPFPTSGGLNEQFF
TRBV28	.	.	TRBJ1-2	TGTGCCAGCAGTTCCAGGAACTATGGCTACACCTTC	CASSSRNYGYTF
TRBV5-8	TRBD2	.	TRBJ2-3	TGTGCCAGCAGCTTGAAGGCTAGCGGGCGGGGTACGCAGTATTTT	CASSLKASGRGTQYF
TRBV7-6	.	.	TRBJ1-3	TGTGCCAGCAGCTTATACGCTTCCCCGAGCTCTGGAAACACCATATATTTT	CASSLYASPSSGNTIYF
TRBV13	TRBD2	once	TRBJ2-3	TGTGCCAGCAGCCCAAGACTGGGACTAGCGGGGGGAGATACGCAGTATTTT	CASSPRLGLAGGDTQYF
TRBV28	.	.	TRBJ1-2	TGTGCCAGCAGCTTCTCCGGGTCGAACTATGGCTACACCTTC	CASSFSGSNYGYTF
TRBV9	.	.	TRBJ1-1	TGTGCCAGCAGCGTGTCTCCGGGACACCAAAACACTGAAGCTTTCTTT	CASSVSPGHQNTEAFF
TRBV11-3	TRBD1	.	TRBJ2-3	TGTGCCAGCAGCTTACGACAGGGAGCAGATACGCAGTATTTT	CASSLRQGADTQYF
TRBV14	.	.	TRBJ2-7	TGTGCCAGTTCGCGACACGACGAGCAGTACTTC	CASSRHDEQYF
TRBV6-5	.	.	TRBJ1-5	TGTGCCAGCAGTACTTCCCGGGTTCAGCCCCAGCATTTT	CASSTSRVQPQHF
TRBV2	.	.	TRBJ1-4	TGTGCCAGCACCCTCATGCCCGTCCGGGGGGTTGGCGAAAAACTGTTTTTT	CASTLMPVRGVGEKLFF
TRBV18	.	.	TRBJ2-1	TGTGCCAGCTCACCCGGGGGACCCTACAATGAGCAGTTCTTC	CASSPGGPYNEQFF
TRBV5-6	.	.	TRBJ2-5	TGTGCCAGCAGCCGCAGGGATTTGGAGACCCAGTACTTC	CASSRRDLETQYF
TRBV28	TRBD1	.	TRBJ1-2	TGTGCCAGCAGCCGGGACAGGAGCCCCTATGGCTACACCTTC	CASSRDRSPYGYTF
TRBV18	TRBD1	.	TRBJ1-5	TGTGCCAGCTCACCGACAGACAGGGGCGGTCAGCCCCAGCATTTT	CASSPTDRGGQPQHF
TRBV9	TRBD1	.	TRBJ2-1	TGTGCCAGCACCCTTGGGGGGACAGGGCTGGATGAGCAGTTCTTC	CASTLGGTGLDEQFF
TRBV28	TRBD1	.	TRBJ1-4	TGTGCCAGTAGGGGACAGGGGTTTGAAAAACTGTTTTTT	CASRGQGFEKLFF
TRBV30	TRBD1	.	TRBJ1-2	TGTGCCTGGAGTGTACTCCCCCGCCCAGGGGGCGCTTATGGCTACACCTTC	CAWSVLPRPGGAYGYTF
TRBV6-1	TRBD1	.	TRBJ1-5	TGTGCCAGCATTAGCCAGGGGGCTATCAATCAGCCCCAGCATTTT	CASISQGAINQPQHF
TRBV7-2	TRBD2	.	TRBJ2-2	TGTGCCAGCAGCTTACAAGCGGGGGGACTCACCGGGGAGCTGTTTTTT	CASSLQAGGLTGELFF
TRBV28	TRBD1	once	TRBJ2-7	TGTGCCAGCCTCAGGGGACAGCCTCCCTACGAGCAGTACTTC	CASLRGQPPYEQYF
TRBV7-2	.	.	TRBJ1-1	TGTGCCAGCAGCTCTGATTGGAGCGCTGAAGCTTTCTTT	CASSSDWSAEAFF
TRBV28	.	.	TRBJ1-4	TGTGCCAGCAGTACCACAGTTCAGGGTGAAAAACTGTTTTTT	CASSTTVQGEKLFF
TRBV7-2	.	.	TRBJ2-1	TGTGCCAGCAGCTTCCAGCGGAGCTCCTACAATGAGCAGTTCTTC	CASSFQRSSYNEQFF
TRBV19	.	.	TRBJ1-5	TGTGCCAGTAGTGGGCTCAATCAGCCCCAGCATTTT	CASSGLNQPQHF
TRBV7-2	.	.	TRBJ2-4	TGTGCCAGCAGCCCCGGGGGGCTTGGGATTCAGTACTTC	CASSPGGLGIQYF
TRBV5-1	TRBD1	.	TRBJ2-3	TGCGCCAGCAGCCAGCCCCGGGACAGAGACACAGATACGCAGTATTTT	CASSQPRDRDTDTQYF
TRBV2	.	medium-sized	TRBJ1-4	TGTGCCAGCAGCGCTGACAGATATTCAACTAATGAAAAACTGTTTTTT	CASSADRYSTNEKLFF
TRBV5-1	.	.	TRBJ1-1	TGCGCCAGCAGCTTGGAGGGGACACTTAACACTGAAGCTTTCTTT	CASSLEGTLNTEAFF
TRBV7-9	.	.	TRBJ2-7	TGTGCCAGCAGCTTCCCGTCTTCCTACGAGCAGTACTTC	CASSFPSSYEQYF
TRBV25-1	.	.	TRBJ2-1	TGTGCCAGCAGTGAGCCGTCGGGTGCTGAGCAGTTCTTC	CASSEPSGAEQFF
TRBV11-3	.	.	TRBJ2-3	TGTGCCAGCAGCTCACTAGGGGGAGATACGCAGTATTTT	CASSSLGGDTQYF
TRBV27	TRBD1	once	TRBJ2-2	TGTGCCAGCACCCGGGACAGATACACCGGGGAGCTGTTTTTT	CASTRDRYTGELFF
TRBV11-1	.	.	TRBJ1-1	TGTGCCAGCAGCTTAACGGGAATTACTAACACTGAAGCTTTCTTT	CASSLTGITNTEAFF
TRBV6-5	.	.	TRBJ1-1	TGTGCCAGCAGTTACGTGGGGGGGAACACTGAAGCTTTCTTT	CASSYVGGNTEAFF
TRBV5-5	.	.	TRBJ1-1	TGTGCCAGCAGCCGGACGACAGCCACTGAAGCTTTCTTT	CASSRTTATEAFF
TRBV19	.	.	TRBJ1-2	TGTGCCAGTAGTATTTCCGCCAGGGGATCGGGGAACTATGGCTACACCTTC	CASSISARGSGNYGYTF
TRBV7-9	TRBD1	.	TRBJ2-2	TGTGCCAGCAGCTTAAAGGGACAGGTGAACACCGGGGAGCTGTTTTTT	CASSLKGQVNTGELFF
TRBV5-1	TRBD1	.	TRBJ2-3	TGCGCCAGCAGGACAGGGAGAATCACAGATACGCAGTATTTT	CASRTGRITDTQYF
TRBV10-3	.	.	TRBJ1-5	TGTGCCATCAGTGAACCGGGAATCTATCAGCCCCAGCATTTT	CAISEPGIYQPQHF
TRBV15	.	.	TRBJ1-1	TGTGCCACCAGCAGACAGCGCACGGACACTGAAGCTTTCTTT	CATSRQRTDTEAFF
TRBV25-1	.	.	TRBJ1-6	TGTGCCAGCAGGGCCCGGGAGGGATCACCCCTCCACTTT	CASRAREGSPLHF
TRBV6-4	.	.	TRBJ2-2	TGTGCCAGCAGCCCCTCCCCCACCGGGGAGCTGTTTTTT	CASSPSPTGELFF
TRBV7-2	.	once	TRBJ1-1	TGTGCCAGCAGCTTAGCTGGCGGGGGCAGGGCTTTCTTT	CASSLAGGGRAFF
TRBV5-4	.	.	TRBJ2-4	TGTGCCAGCAGCTTGGGCGACAGGCTACTAGCCAAAAACATTCAGTACTTC	CASSLGDRLLAKNIQYF
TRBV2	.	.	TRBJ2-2	TGTGCCAGCAGTCGTTCCCAGTTCGGGGAGCTGTTTTTT	CASSRSQFGELFF
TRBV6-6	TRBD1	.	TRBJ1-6	TGTGCCAGCAGGTCAGGGGGCTATAATTCACCCCTCCACTTT	CASRSGGYNSPLHF